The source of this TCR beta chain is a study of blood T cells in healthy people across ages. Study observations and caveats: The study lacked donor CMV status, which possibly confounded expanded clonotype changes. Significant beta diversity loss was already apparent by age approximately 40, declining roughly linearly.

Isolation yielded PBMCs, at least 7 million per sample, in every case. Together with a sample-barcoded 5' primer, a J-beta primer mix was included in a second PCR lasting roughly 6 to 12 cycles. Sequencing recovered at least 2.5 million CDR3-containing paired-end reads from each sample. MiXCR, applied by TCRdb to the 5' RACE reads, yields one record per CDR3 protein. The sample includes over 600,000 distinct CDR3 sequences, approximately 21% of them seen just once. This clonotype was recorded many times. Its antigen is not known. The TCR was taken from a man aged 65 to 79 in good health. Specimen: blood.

The CDR3 DNA is TGCAGTGCTAGGATATTAGCGGGAGTCTACGAGCAGTACTTC. It translates to CSARILAGVYEQYF. The chain uses TRBV20-1 and TRBJ2-7, with 9 bases matching TRBD2. CDR3 length equals 14 residues. CDR1 is DFQATT, CDR2 SNEGSKA, per germline (reference sequence). The V gene end was trimmed by 3 bases and the J gene end by 3 bases; junction bases not matched to a gene: 6.